This is a list of T cell receptor beta chains from one sample in a study of shared clonotypes between healthy human individuals. Profiled with immunoSEQ multiplex PCR; TCRdb holds only in-frame clones, not every one. The data show some 600,000 clones, 96% seen once. The sequencing sample was made of naive CD8+ T cells sorted from blood. These receptors all stem from a woman in her 30s in good health. CDR3s include the opening cysteine and the closing phenylalanine or tryptophan. Each record gives: V gene, J gene, D gene, clone size, CDR3 protein, CDR3 DNA. A D gene is named only where the DNA matches it firmly. Some rows have no size entry. The others give once, few or many, or a class for an expanded clone.

>TRBV4-2|TRBJ2-7|-|-
CASSQAVGAPSYEQYF
TGTGCCAGCAGCCAAGCAGTCGGGGCGCCTTCCTACGAGCAGTACTTC
>TRBV19|TRBJ2-7|-|-
CASSISLLGESYEQYF
TGTGCCAGTAGTATTAGTCTTTTGGGGGAGTCCTACGAGCAGTACTTC
>TRBV7-6|TRBJ2-1|TRBD2|once
CASSLGGLAGPNNEQFF
TGTGCCAGCAGCTTAGGCGGACTAGCGGGACCGAACAATGAGCAGTTCTTC
>TRBV5-1|TRBJ1-2|-|-
CASSLWSPDSSRSSNYGYTF
TGCGCCAGCAGCTTGTGGTCCCCAGACTCATCTCGTTCCTCTAACTATGGCTACACCTTC
>TRBV7-9|TRBJ2-1|-|-
CASSSSRYNEQFF
TGTGCCAGCAGCTCATCACGCTACAATGAGCAGTTCTTC
>TRBV7-9|TRBJ1-2|-|-
CASSLGGTNYGYTF
TGTGCCAGCAGCTTAGGGGGAACTAACTATGGCTACACCTTC
>TRBV10-3|TRBJ2-1|-|-
CAISESSSYNEQFF
TGTGCCATCAGTGAGTCGAGCTCCTACAATGAGCAGTTCTTC
>TRBV11-2|TRBJ1-1|TRBD1|-
CASSPRTGGARDTEAFF
TGTGCCAGCAGCCCCAGGACAGGGGGCGCGAGGGACACTGAAGCTTTCTTT
>TRBV9|TRBJ2-1|TRBD1|-
CASSERQGAGEQFF
TGTGCCAGCAGCGAAAGACAGGGGGCAGGCGAGCAGTTCTTC
>TRBV19|TRBJ2-7|-|-
CASSSGVNYEQYF
TGTGCCAGTAGTAGTGGGGTCAACTACGAGCAGTACTTC
>TRBV2|TRBJ2-7|TRBD1|-
CASSEPDRSYEQYF
TGTGCCAGCAGTGAACCGGACAGGTCCTACGAGCAGTACTTC
>TRBV2|TRBJ2-7|-|-
CASSEWGQTYEQYF
TGTGCCAGCAGTGAATGGGGGCAGACCTACGAGCAGTACTTC
>TRBV13|TRBJ2-7|-|-
CATGPISYEQYF
TGTGCCACGGGACCAATCTCCTACGAGCAGTACTTC
>TRBV28|TRBJ2-2|TRBD2|-
CASSRGASGLNTGELFF
TGTGCCAGCAGCCGCGGCGCTAGCGGGCTGAACACCGGGGAGCTGTTTTTT
>TRBV14|TRBJ2-6|-|-
CASSQGGAPGNVLTF
TGTGCCAGCAGCCAAGGGGGGGCACCGGGAAACGTCCTGACTTTC
>TRBV28|TRBJ1-6|TRBD1|-
CASRGRGQYNSPLHF
TGTGCCAGCAGGGGCAGGGGACAGTATAATTCACCCCTCCACTTT
>TRBV27|TRBJ2-3|-|-
CASRTLGSGRDGKDTQYF
TGTGCCAGCAGAACCTTAGGGTCGGGCAGGGATGGTAAAGATACGCAGTATTTT
>TRBV28|TRBJ2-5|-|-
CASSFSLWETQYF
TGTGCCAGCAGTTTTTCCTTGTGGGAGACCCAGTACTTC
>TRBV21-1|TRBJ1-2|-|-
CASSYTGEDQINYGYTF
TGTGCCAGCAGCTACACAGGGGAAGATCAAATTAACTATGGCTACACCTTC
>TRBV6-5|TRBJ2-5|-|-
CASSYQEGQETQYF
TGTGCCAGCAGTTATCAAGAGGGCCAAGAGACCCAGTACTTC
>TRBV28|TRBJ2-1|-|-
CASSSTGLEQFF
TGTGCCAGCAGTTCAACAGGGCTTGAGCAGTTCTTC
>TRBV18|TRBJ2-7|-|once
CASSPSLSEQYF
TGTGCCAGCTCACCTAGTCTCTCCGAGCAGTACTTC
>TRBV5-1|TRBJ2-5|-|-
CASSLGTTVVPQETQYF
TGCGCCAGCAGCTTGGGGACTACGGTGGTACCCCAAGAGACCCAGTACTTC
>TRBV29-1|TRBJ2-5|-|-
CSVANLRRRETQYF
TGCAGCGTTGCAAACCTACGGAGGCGGGAGACCCAGTACTTC
>TRBV4-1|TRBJ1-1|-|-
CASSHGRLGQLRLEAFF
TGCGCCAGCAGCCACGGAAGACTAGGACAGCTTCGACTTGAAGCTTTCTTT
>TRBV28|TRBJ2-3|TRBD2|once
CASREGLAGADTQYF
TGTGCCAGCAGGGAAGGCCTAGCGGGGGCAGATACGCAGTATTTT
>TRBV28|TRBJ2-3|-|once
CASSLADTQYF
TGTGCCAGCAGTCTCGCAGATACGCAGTATTTT
>TRBV7-8|TRBJ2-7|TRBD1|-
CASSFDRDEQYF
TGTGCCAGCAGCTTTGACAGGGACGAGCAGTACTTC
>TRBV13|TRBJ2-2|TRBD1|-
CASSPGTGNTGELFF
TGTGCCAGCAGCCCCGGGACAGGGAACACCGGGGAGCTGTTTTTT
>TRBV6-5|TRBJ2-5|TRBD2|-
CASSRTSRETQYF
TGTGCCAGCAGTCGGACTAGCCGAGAGACCCAGTACTTC
>TRBV28|TRBJ2-1|TRBD2|-
CASSLGSSGPEGNEQFF
TGTGCCAGCAGTTTGGGGTCTAGCGGCCCTGAAGGGAATGAGCAGTTCTTC
>TRBV7-8|TRBJ2-5|-|-
CASSYLLGGAETQYF
TGTGCCAGCAGCTACTTGCTGGGGGGCGCAGAGACCCAGTACTTC
>TRBV7-9|TRBJ1-4|TRBD1|-
CASSFFPTGDENEKLFF
TGTGCCAGCAGCTTTTTCCCGACAGGGGATGAGAATGAAAAACTGTTTTTT
>TRBV29-1|TRBJ2-2|-|-
CSVDLTANTGELFF
TGCAGCGTCGATTTGACAGCGAACACCGGGGAGCTGTTTTTT
>TRBV30|TRBJ1-5|-|-
CAWSATDTWEPQHF
TGTGCCTGGAGTGCTACAGATACCTGGGAGCCCCAGCATTTT
>TRBV29-1|TRBJ1-2|TRBD1|-
CSVEVLLRAETGGSYGYTF
TGCAGCGTTGAAGTATTACTGAGGGCCGAGACAGGGGGCTCCTATGGCTACACCTTC
>TRBV9|TRBJ1-2|-|once
CASSYTAYGYTF
TGTGCCAGCAGTTATACAGCGTATGGCTACACCTTC
>TRBV4-1|TRBJ2-2|TRBD2|-
CASSGRTRGTGELFF
TGCGCCAGCAGCGGGAGGACTAGAGGTACCGGGGAGCTGTTTTTT
>TRBV2|TRBJ2-1|-|-
CASSEVGSSYNEQFF
TGTGCCAGCAGTGAGGTCGGTAGCTCCTACAATGAGCAGTTCTTC
>TRBV28|TRBJ2-3|-|-
CASRRGFGYYGTDTQYF
TGTGCCAGCAGGAGGGGGTTCGGTTATTATGGCACAGATACGCAGTATTTT
>TRBV5-6|TRBJ1-1|-|-
CASSLSGRNTEAFF
TGTGCCAGCAGCTTATCCGGCCGGAACACTGAAGCTTTCTTT
>TRBV27|TRBJ1-1|-|-
CASSLRGGLAEAFF
TGTGCCAGCAGTTTACGTGGAGGTCTGGCTGAAGCTTTCTTT
>TRBV27|TRBJ2-1|-|-
CASSLSPGNNEQFF
TGTGCCAGCAGTCTGTCCCCCGGGAACAATGAGCAGTTCTTC
>TRBV9|TRBJ2-1|-|-
CASSALLGNNEQFF
TGTGCCAGCAGCGCCCTTCTGGGGAACAATGAGCAGTTCTTC
>TRBV7-6|TRBJ1-3|-|-
CASALGASGNTIYF
TGTGCCAGCGCACTTGGGGCCTCTGGAAACACCATATATTTT
>TRBV9|TRBJ2-5|TRBD1|-
CASSPSRWDRGFETQYF
TGTGCCAGCAGCCCCTCGAGGTGGGACAGGGGATTTGAGACCCAGTACTTC